The rows below give T cell receptor beta chains drawn from one sample of a study of tumor-infiltrating lymphocytes in primary liver carcinoma. Via MiXCR, TCRdb re-called the multiplex PCR reads, giving one row per CDR3 protein. The data hold 95,000 to 150,000 distinct CDR3 sequences, with 60% to 75% observed a single time. The sequenced material came from liver tumor tissue from sampling region 3. These receptors were taken from a woman in her sixties or seventies with primary liver carcinoma and hepatitis B virus infection. Both conserved end residues are part of each CDR3. A D gene is named only where the DNA matches it firmly. A clone size is listed for some rows: how often the clone was seen (once, few, many), or a class if it is expanded.

TRBV11-2,few,-,TRBJ1-2,TGTGCCAACAGTCACGAGGGGGGTGGAGGCTACACCTTC,CANSHEGGGGYTF
TRBV29-1,many,TRBD1,TRBJ2-3,TGCAGCGTTGCAAGCCGGGACAGCCGACACATCCAACACACAGATACGCAGTATTTT,CSVASRDSRHIQHTDTQYF
TRBV4-1,-,-,TRBJ2-7,TGCGCCAGTAGCCAAGAATGGAAGGAAACCTACGAGCAGTACTTC,CASSQEWKETYEQYF
TRBV5-1,-,-,TRBJ2-1,TGCGCCAGCAGCTTGGGGGGGGACCCCTCCTACAATGAGCAGCTCTTC,CASSLGGDPSYNEQLF
TRBV6-5,many,-,TRBJ1-4,TGTGCCAGCGGGTGGGGTGACAGGAAACTGTTTTTT,CASGWGDRKLFF
TRBV19,few,TRBD2,TRBJ2-1,TGTGCCAGTAGTATAGATCTAGCGGACCTTTACAATGAGCAGTTCTTC,CASSIDLADLYNEQFF
TRBV12-3/TRBV12-4,-,-,TRBJ2-7,TGTACAAGCAGCCCCGGGCTCGAGCAGTACTTC,CTSSPGLEQYF
TRBV29-1,-,-,TRBJ1-1,TGCAGCGTTCGGCGGGACCGGGACACTGAAGGTTTCTTT,CSVRRDRDTEGFF
TRBV2,few,-,TRBJ1-5,TGTGCCAGCAGTGGCGTGACATCCAATCAGCCCCAGCATTTT,CASSGVTSNQPQHF
TRBV12-3/TRBV12-4,-,TRBD2,TRBJ2-3,TGTGCCAGCAGGCCACACGGAAGCGGGAAGGTAGCAGATACGCAGTATTTT,CASRPHGSGKVADTQYF
TRBV20-1,-,-,TRBJ2-1,TGCAGTGCCGAAAATGACTATTACTTGACGAATGAGCAGTTCTTC,CSAENDYYLTNEQFF
TRBV5-5,-,-,TRBJ2-7,TGTGCCAGCACTCTAACAGGTTCAGCGCTCTCCTGCGAGCAGTACTTC,CASTLTGSALSCEQYF
TRBV7-9,few,-,TRBJ1-3,TGTGCCAGCAGCGAGTGGGGGTCCGGAAACACCATATATTTT,CASSEWGSGNTIYF
TRBV28,few,TRBD1,TRBJ2-6,TGTGCCAGCAGTTTAGGGGGTTATGCCCCCCGACAGGGCGGTAGCTCTGGGGCCAACGTCCTGACTTTC,CASSLGGYAPRQGGSSGANVLTF
TRBV4-1,many,TRBD1,TRBJ1-2,TGCGCCAGCAGCCAAGATAGAGACAGGGGGAACTATGGCTACACCTTC,CASSQDRDRGNYGYTF
TRBV18,-,TRBD2,TRBJ2-5,TGTGCCAGCTCACCACGACTAGCGGACCAAGAGACCCAGTACTTC,CASSPRLADQETQYF
TRBV5-1,-,TRBD1,TRBJ2-1,TGCGCCAGCAGCCTAGGGACGGTACAGGGGAATGAGCAGTTCTTC,CASSLGTVQGNEQFF
TRBV11-3,-,-,TRBJ1-1,TGTGCCAGCAACTTGACGGGGGTGAACACTGAAGCTTTCTTT,CASNLTGVNTEAFF
TRBV11-2,-,-,TRBJ2-1,TGTGCCGGCAGCTTAGAGCGGATGAGCTCCTACAATGGGCAGTTCTTC,CAGSLERMSSYNGQFF
TRBV29-1,-,-,TRBJ1-1,TGCAGCGTGGCAGGCCAGGGGACAACTGAAGCTTTCTTT,CSVAGQGTTEAFF
TRBV12-3/TRBV12-4,-,TRBD1,TRBJ1-5,TGTGCCAGTAGTCCCGGGACAGGGCGCAATCAGTCCCAGCATTTT,CASSPGTGRNQSQHF
TRBV9,few,TRBD2,TRBJ2-1,TGTGCCAGCAGCGATCTAGCGGGGGGCTCCTACAATGAGCAGTTCTTC,CASSDLAGGSYNEQFF
TRBV4-1,many,-,TRBJ2-2,TGCGCCAGCAGCCAAATAAGGGGGGGGACCGGGGAGCTGTTTTTT,CASSQIRGGTGELFF
TRBV11-3,once,-,TRBJ2-1,TGTGCCATCAGTGCCGGGAGCTACAGTGAGCAGTTCTTC,CAISAGSYSEQFF
TRBV7-9,-,TRBD2,TRBJ2-3,TGTGCCAGCAGCACTGGACTAGCGCGCACAGATACGCAGTATTTT,CASSTGLARTDTQYF
TRBV11-1,once,-,TRBJ1-1,TGTACCAGCAGCTTTTTTGGGGCACCGAACACTGAGGCTTTCTTT,CTSSFFGAPNTEAFF
TRBV11-2,-,-,TRBJ2-7,TGTGCCAGCAGCTCTACAGTTGAGACCTGCGAGCAATACTTC,CASSSTVETCEQYF
TRBV7-3,-,TRBD2,TRBJ2-1,TGTGCCAGCAGCCGAGCCGGGACTAGTGGGAGCAGTGAGCAGTTCTTC,CASSRAGTSGSSEQFF
TRBV28,-,TRBD1,TRBJ2-7,TGTGCCAGCAGTTTGCAAGGACAGGGTCTGGACGAACAGTACTTC,CASSLQGQGLDEQYF
TRBV7-2,once,TRBD2,TRBJ2-5,TGTGTCAGCGGCCCGGGACTAGCGGGACACGGAGAGACCCAGTACTTC,CVSGPGLAGHGETQYF
TRBV6-5,-,TRBD2,TRBJ2-7,TGTGCCAGTAGCAAAGCTAGCGGAAGCTCCTACGAGCAGTACTTC,CASSKASGSSYEQYF
TRBV28,few,-,TRBJ1-5,TGTGCCAGCAGCCAAGGAAGAAAGCCCCAGCATTTT,CASSQGRKPQHF
TRBV13,once,TRBD1,TRBJ1-1,TGTGCCAGCTGCTCAACATGGACAGGGGGAGGCACTGAAGCTTTCTTT,CASCSTWTGGGTEAFF
TRBV28,-,-,TRBJ1-1,TGTGCCAGCAGTTCTACCAGGGGGAACACTGAAGCTTTCTTT,CASSSTRGNTEAFF
TRBV6-5,many,TRBD1,TRBJ1-1,TGTGCCAGTATTCGACAGGGGGCGCGGACTGAAGCTTTCTTT,CASIRQGARTEAFF
TRBV28,-,-,TRBJ2-7,TGTGTCAGCAGTTTTCTGAGCCGAGCCTACGAGCAGTACTTC,CVSSFLSRAYEQYF
TRBV5-1,-,-,TRBJ1-1,TGCGCCAGCAGTGGGGCGGGAAACTGGGGTACTGAAGCTTTCTTT,CASSGAGNWGTEAFF
TRBV29-1,-,-,TRBJ2-7,TGCAGCGTAACGGGACAACAATTCTACGAGCAGTATTTC,CSVTGQQFYEQYF
TRBV10-3,-,-,TRBJ2-1,TGTGCCATAAGCCCGGACGGTACCTACAATGAGCAGTTCTTC,CAISPDGTYNEQFF
TRBV12-3/TRBV12-4,-,-,TRBJ2-3,TGTGCCAGCAGTCCGCGCCCTCGGACAGTGAACACAGATATGCAGTATTTT,CASSPRPRTVNTDMQYF
TRBV5-1,-,TRBD2,TRBJ2-1,TGCGCCAGCAGCATGGGACTAGCGGGAACCAATGAGCAGTCCTTC,CASSMGLAGTNEQSF
TRBV11-2,-,-,TRBJ1-2,TGTGCCAGCAGCTTAGCCCCCCAGGGGCGATATGGCTACACCTTC,CASSLAPQGRYGYTF
TRBV29-1,-,-,TRBJ1-2,TGCAGCGTTGAAAGGGGCAGGGGCTACACTTTC,CSVERGRGYTF
TRBV7-3,many,-,TRBJ2-7,TGTGCCAGCAGCTCCGGGCAGTACTTC,CASSSGQYF
TRBV5-4,once,-,TRBJ2-3,TGTGCCAGCAGCTCGAGGGATACGGATACACAGTATTTT,CASSSRDTDTQYF
TRBV6-5,-,-,TRBJ2-1,TGTGCCAACAGTTCACTAGTGGCAGGAATGAATGAGCAGTTCTTC,CANSSLVAGMNEQFF
TRBV7-9,-,-,TRBJ2-5,TGTGCCAGCAGCTTAGGGACAGCTCGGGAGACCCAGTACTTC,CASSLGTARETQYF
TRBV11-2,-,-,TRBJ2-5,TGTGCCAACAGCACCCATGAGAGGGTTCGGGAGACCCAGTACTTC,CANSTHERVRETQYF
TRBV6-1,-,-,TRBJ2-7,TGTGCCGGCAGCTTTGGTGAGACACCTTACGAGCAGTACTTC,CAGSFGETPYEQYF
TRBV6-2/TRBV6-3,many,-,TRBJ2-1,TGTGCCAGCAGTCCCCACCCCAGGGCCTTCTCCTACAATGAGCAGTTCTTC,CASSPHPRAFSYNEQFF
TRBV5-6,-,TRBD1,TRBJ2-1,TGTGCCAGCAGCTTCGGGGACAGGGCCTACAATGAGCAGTCATTC,CASSFGDRAYNEQSF
TRBV12-3/TRBV12-4,many,TRBD2,TRBJ2-5,TGTGCCAGCAGTTCTCGCTATATTGGCGGGAGTGGGTTCTTTGCGGAGACCCAGTACTTC,CASSSRYIGGSGFFAETQYF
TRBV6-5,-,-,TRBJ2-7,TGTGCCAGCAGTTACAAGGACAGCAGCTCCTACGAGCAGTACTTC,CASSYKDSSSYEQYF
TRBV11-2,-,TRBD2,TRBJ2-1,TGTTCCAGTAGCTTACTAGCGGGGAAAGGGGAGCAGTTCTTC,CSSSLLAGKGEQFF